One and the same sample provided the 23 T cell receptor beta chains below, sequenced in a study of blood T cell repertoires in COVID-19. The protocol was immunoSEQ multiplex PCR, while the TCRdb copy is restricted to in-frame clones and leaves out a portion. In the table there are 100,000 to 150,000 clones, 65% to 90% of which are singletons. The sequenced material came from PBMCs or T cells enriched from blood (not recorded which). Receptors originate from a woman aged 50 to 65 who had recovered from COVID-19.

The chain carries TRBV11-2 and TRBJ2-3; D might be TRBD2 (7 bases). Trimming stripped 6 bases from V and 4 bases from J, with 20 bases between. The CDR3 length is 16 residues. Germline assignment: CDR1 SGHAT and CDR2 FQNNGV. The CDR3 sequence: CASRRDAGALPDTQYF. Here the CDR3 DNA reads TGTGCCAGCAGACGCGATGCGGGGGCCCTTCCAGATACGCAGTATTTT.

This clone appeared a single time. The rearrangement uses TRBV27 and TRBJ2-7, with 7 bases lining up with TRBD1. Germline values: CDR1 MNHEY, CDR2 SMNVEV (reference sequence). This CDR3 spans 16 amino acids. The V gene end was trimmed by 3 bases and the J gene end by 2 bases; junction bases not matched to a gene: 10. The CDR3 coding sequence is TGTGCCAGCAGTTTGTCTACCGGGACAGCAACCTACGAGCAGTACTTC. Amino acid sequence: CASSLSTGTATYEQYF.

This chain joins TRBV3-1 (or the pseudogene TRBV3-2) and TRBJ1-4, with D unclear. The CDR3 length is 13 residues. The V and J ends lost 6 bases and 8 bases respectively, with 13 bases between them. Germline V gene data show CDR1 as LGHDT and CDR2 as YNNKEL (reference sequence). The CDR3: CASRGSGGEKLFF. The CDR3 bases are TGTGCCAGCAGAGGGAGTGGAGGGGAAAAACTGTTTTTT.

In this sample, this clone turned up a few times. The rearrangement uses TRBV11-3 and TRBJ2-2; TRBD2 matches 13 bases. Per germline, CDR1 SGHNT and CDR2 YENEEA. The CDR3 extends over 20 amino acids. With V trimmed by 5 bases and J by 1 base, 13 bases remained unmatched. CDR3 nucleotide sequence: TGTGCCAGCAGCGGTTATCCGGGACTAGCGGGGTTATGGAACACCGGGGAGCTGTTTTTT. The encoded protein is CASSGYPGLAGLWNTGELFF.

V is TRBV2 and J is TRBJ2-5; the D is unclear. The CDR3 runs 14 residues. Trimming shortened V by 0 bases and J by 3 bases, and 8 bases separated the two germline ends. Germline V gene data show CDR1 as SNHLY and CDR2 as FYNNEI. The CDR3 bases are TGTGCCAGCAGTGAAGCCCCTACAGAAGAGACCCAGTACTTC. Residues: CASSEAPTEETQYF.

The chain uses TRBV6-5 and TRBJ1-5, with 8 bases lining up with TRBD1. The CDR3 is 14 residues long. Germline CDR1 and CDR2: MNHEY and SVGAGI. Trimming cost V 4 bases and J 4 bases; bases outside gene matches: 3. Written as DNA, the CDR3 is TGTGCCAGCAGTTCCAGGGGGCCGAATCAGCCCCAGCATTTT. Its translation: CASSSRGPNQPQHF.

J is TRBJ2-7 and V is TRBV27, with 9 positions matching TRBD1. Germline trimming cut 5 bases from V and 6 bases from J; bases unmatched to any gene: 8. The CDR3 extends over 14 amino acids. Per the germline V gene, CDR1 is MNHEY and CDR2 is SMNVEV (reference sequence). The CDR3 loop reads CASSTSLTGGEQYF. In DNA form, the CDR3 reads TGTGCCAGCAGTACTAGTCTGACAGGGGGCGAGCAGTACTTC.

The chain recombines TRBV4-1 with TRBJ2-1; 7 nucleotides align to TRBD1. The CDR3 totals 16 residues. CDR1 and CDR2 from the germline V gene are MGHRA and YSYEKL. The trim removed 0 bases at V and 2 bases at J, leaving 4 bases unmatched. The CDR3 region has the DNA TGCGCCAGCAGCCAAGACGGACAGGTTGCCTACAATGAGCAGTTCTTC. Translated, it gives CASSQDGQVAYNEQFF.

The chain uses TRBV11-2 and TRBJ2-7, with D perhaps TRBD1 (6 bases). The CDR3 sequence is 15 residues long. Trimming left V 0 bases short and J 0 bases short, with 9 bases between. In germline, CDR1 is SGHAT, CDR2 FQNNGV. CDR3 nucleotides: TGTGCCAGCAGCTTAGACAGGACAGCCTCCTACGAGCAGTACTTC. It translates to CASSLDRTASYEQYF.

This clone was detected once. CDR3 bases: TGCGCCAGCAGCCAAGATCGGGCGGGGTTTGCTGAAGCTTTCTTT. It translates to CASSQDRAGFAEAFF. The chain employs TRBV4-3 and TRBJ1-1; D call uncertain. CDR1 is LGHNA and CDR2 is YSLEER in the germline V gene. This CDR3 is 15 amino acids long. V was shortened by 0 bases and J by 6 bases, with 14 bases between the two germline ends.

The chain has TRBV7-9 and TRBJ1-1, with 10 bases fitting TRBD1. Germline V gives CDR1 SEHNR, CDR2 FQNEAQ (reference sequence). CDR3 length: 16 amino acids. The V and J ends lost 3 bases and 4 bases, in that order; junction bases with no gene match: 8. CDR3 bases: TGTGCCAGCAGCTTTCCCGGGACAGGGGTTGGCACTGAAGCTTTCTTT. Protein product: CASSFPGTGVGTEAFF.

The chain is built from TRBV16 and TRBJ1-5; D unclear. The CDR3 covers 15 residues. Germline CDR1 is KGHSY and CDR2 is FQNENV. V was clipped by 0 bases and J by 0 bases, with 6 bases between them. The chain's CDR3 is CASSQSGNSNQPQHF. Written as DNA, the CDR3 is TGTGCCAGCAGCCAATCCGGGAATAGCAATCAGCCCCAGCATTTT. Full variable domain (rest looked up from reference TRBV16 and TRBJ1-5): GEEVAQTPKHLVRGEGQKAKLYCAPIKGHSYVFWYQQVLKNEFKFLISFQNENVFDETGMPKERFSAKCLPNSPCSLEIQATKLEDSAVYFCASSQSGNSNQPQHFGDGTRLSIL.

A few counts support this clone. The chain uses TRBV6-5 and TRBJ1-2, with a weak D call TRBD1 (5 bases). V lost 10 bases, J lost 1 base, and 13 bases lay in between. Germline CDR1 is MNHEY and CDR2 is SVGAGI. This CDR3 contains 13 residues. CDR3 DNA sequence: TGTGCCACCAGGGTAACGAGTAACTATGGCTACACCTTC. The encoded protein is CATRVTSNYGYTF.

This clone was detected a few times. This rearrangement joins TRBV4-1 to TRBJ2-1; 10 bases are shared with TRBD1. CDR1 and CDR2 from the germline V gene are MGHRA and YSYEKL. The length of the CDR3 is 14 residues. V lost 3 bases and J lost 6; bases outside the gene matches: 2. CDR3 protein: CASSQWTGGNEQFF. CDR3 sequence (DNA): TGCGCCAGCAGCCAGTGGACAGGGGGCAATGAGCAGTTCTTC.

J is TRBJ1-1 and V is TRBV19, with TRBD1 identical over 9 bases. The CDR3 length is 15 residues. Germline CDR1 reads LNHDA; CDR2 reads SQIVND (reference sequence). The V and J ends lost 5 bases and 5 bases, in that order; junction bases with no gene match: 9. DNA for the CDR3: TGTGCCAGTAGTCCGGAGGGGACAGGGCGGACTGAAGCTTTCTTT. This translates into CASSPEGTGRTEAFF. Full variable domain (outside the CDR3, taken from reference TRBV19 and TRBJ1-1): DGGITQSPKYLFRKEGQNVTLSCEQNLNHDAMYWYRQDPGQGLRLIYYSQIVNDFQKGDIAEGYSVSREKKESFPLTVTSAQKNPTAFYLCASSPEGTGRTEAFFGQGTRLTVV.

The CDR3 loop is CASSEGTGIIHEQFF. The CDR3 nucleotides read TGTGCCAGCAGCGAGGGGACAGGTATTATTCATGAGCAGTTCTTC. The rearrangement joins TRBV7-9 to TRBJ2-1, with TRBD1 matching 8 bases. This CDR3 comprises 15 residues. V shed 5 bases and J 8 bases; nucleotides not matched to a gene: 11. Germline V CDR1 and CDR2: SEHNR, FQNEAQ (reference sequence).

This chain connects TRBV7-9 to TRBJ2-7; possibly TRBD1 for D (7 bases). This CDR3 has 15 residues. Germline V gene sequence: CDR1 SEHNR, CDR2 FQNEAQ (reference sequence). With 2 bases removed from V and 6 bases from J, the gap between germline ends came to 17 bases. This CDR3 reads CASSLWSGQEGEQYF. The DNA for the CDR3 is TGTGCCAGCAGCTTATGGTCTGGACAGGAGGGCGAGCAGTACTTC.

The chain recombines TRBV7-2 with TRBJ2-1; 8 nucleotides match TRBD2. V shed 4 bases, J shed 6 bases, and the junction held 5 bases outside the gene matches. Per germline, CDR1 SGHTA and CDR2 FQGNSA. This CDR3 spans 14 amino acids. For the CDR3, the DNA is TGTGCCAGCAGCTCGGGCGGGGGGCCCAATGAGCAGTTCTTC. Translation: CASSSGGGPNEQFF.

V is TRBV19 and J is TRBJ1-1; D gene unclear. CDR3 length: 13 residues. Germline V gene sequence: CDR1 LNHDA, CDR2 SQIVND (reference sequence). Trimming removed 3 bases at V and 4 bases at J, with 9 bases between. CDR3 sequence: CASSIVEGTEAFF. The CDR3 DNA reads TGTGCCAGTAGTATTGTCGAGGGCACTGAAGCTTTCTTT.

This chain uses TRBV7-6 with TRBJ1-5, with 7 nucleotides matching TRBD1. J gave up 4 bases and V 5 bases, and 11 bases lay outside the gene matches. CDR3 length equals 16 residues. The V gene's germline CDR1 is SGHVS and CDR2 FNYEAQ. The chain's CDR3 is CASSATQGGTNQPQHF. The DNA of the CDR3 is TGTGCCAGCAGCGCAACCCAGGGGGGCACTAATCAGCCCCAGCATTTT. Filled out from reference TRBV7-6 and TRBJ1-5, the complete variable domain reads GAGVSQSPRYKVTKRGQDVALRCDPISGHVSLYWYRQALGQGPEFLTYFNYEAQQDKSGLPNDRFSAERPEGSISTLTIQRTEQRDSAMYRCASSATQGGTNQPQHFGDGTRLSIL.

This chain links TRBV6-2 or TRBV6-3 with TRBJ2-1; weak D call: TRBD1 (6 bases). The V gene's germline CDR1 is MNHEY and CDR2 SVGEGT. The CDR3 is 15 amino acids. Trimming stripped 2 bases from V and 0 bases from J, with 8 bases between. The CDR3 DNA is TGTGCCAGCAGTTACGGACAGAGCTCCTACAATGAGCAGTTCTTC. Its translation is CASSYGQSSYNEQFF.

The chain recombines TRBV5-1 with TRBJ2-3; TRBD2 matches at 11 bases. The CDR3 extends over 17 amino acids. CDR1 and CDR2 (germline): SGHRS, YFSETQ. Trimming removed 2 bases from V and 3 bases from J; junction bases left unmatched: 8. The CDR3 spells CASSLGSSGGSTDTQYF. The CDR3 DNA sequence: TGCGCCAGCAGCTTAGGGTCTAGCGGGGGGTCAACAGATACGCAGTATTTT.

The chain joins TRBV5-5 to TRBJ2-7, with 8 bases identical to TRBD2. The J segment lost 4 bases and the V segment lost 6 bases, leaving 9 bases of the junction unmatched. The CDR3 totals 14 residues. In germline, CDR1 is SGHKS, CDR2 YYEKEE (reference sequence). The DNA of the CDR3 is TGTGCCAGCAATACGCTCGGGGGGGCTTACGAGCAGTACTTC. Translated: CASNTLGGAYEQYF.